These 9 T cell receptor beta chains share one sample of origin, sequenced in a study of patients and donors after allogeneic stem cell transplantation. Each CDR3 protein gets one entry after TCRdb re-called the RT-PCR reads with MiXCR. The sample has 800,000 to 1,000,000 distinct CDR3 sequences, approximately 18% seen once. Sequencing input: blood, either unsorted or a sorted T cell fraction (not recorded which). These receptors were collected from a human donor who was either an allogeneic HSCT recipient or a stem cell or donor lymphocyte infusion donor (not recorded which). It is not recorded whose cells these are; they may come from a transplant donor.

This clonotype has only a few counts. The gene calls are TRBV29-1 and TRBJ1-1; D remains unclear. V dropped 6 bases and J dropped 6 bases, with 14 bases sitting between them. This CDR3 comprises 12 residues. Germline-derived CDR1 and CDR2 are SQVTM and ANQGSEA. The CDR3 spells CSVSLGRAEAFF. CDR3 in DNA: TGCAGCGTGTCTCTGGGAAGGGCTGAAGCTTTCTTT.

This clonotype was detected ten times or more. The V and J genes are TRBV29-1 and TRBJ2-2; D unclear. CDR3 length: 11 amino acids. Between the trimmed V and J ends, which lost 4 bases and 6 bases, there was a span of 6 bases. Germline values: CDR1 SQVTM, CDR2 ANQGSEA. The CDR3 coding sequence is TGCAGCGTTGTGGGATCCGGGGAGCTGTTTTTT. The encoded protein is CSVVGSGELFF.

This chain links TRBV4-2 with TRBJ2-7; 14 nucleotides agree with TRBD2. With V trimmed by 4 bases and J by 0 bases, 8 bases remained unmatched. The length of the CDR3 is 18 residues. CDR1 and CDR2 from the germline V gene are LGHNA and YNFKEQ. The CDR3 loop reads CASSPGLAGGESSYEQYF. CDR3 nucleotide sequence: TGTGCCAGCAGCCCCGGACTAGCGGGGGGCGAAAGCTCCTACGAGCAGTACTTC.

This sequence joins TRBV19 and TRBJ2-1; 10 bases are shared with TRBD1. Germline assignment: CDR1 LNHDA and CDR2 SQIVND (reference sequence). This CDR3 region has 16 residues. The V segment lost 5 bases and the J segment 8 bases; nucleotides outside the gene matches: 12. CDR3 residues: CASSPAPGTGVDEQFF. The CDR3 DNA sequence: TGTGCCAGTAGTCCCGCCCCCGGGACAGGGGTGGATGAGCAGTTCTTC.

This clonotype was seen more than once but under ten times. V usage is TRBV9 and J usage is TRBJ2-7, with unresolved D. The length of the CDR3 is 14 residues. Per germline, CDR1 SGDLS and CDR2 YYNGEE. V lost 0 bases and J 4 bases, leaving 11 bases between the germline ends. CDR3 nucleotides: TGTGCCAGCAGCGTAGACCGGACCGCATACGAGCAGTACTTC. Encoded protein: CASSVDRTAYEQYF.

The chain links TRBV7-2 to TRBJ2-3, with TRBD1 identical over 12 bases. The CDR3 spans 16 residues. Germline V gene sequence: CDR1 SGHTA, CDR2 FQGNSA. The trim removed 4 bases at V and 4 bases at J, leaving 6 bases unmatched. The CDR3 DNA is TGTGCCAGCAGCTCAAGGGGACAGGGGGCGGCAGATACGCAGTATTTT. It translates to CASSSRGQGAADTQYF.

The CDR3 sequence: CASSQAVGSREQYF. In DNA form, the CDR3 reads TGTGCCAGCAGCCAAGCCGTCGGGTCGAGGGAGCAGTACTTC. The chain couples TRBV3-1 to TRBJ2-7; D remains unclear. Germline V gene data show CDR1 as LGHDT and CDR2 as YNNKEL (reference sequence). Trimming cost V 1 base and J 7 bases, with 14 bases left between them. The CDR3 totals 14 residues.

This chain joins TRBV9 and TRBJ2-3; maybe TRBD1 (5 bases). Germline assignment: CDR1 SGDLS and CDR2 YYNGEE. CDR3 size: 14 residues. V lost 6 bases to trimming and J lost 5 bases, with 16 bases between them. Here the CDR3 DNA reads TGTGCCAGCACCCCCGTTGGGGCTTTAGATACGCAGTATTTT. Its translation is CASTPVGALDTQYF.

This clonotype showed up just a few times. The rearrangement joins TRBV4-3 to TRBJ2-7; TRBD2 aligns across 7 bases. With 0 bases clipped from V and 3 bases from J, the junction kept 14 bases outside the gene matches. This CDR3 has 18 residues. The germline CDR1 and CDR2 sequences are LGHNA and YSLEER. The CDR3 DNA is TGCGCCAGCAGCCAAGATTCGGGTGGGGGGGTTGATATCTACGAGCAGTACTTC. This codes for CASSQDSGGGVDIYEQYF.